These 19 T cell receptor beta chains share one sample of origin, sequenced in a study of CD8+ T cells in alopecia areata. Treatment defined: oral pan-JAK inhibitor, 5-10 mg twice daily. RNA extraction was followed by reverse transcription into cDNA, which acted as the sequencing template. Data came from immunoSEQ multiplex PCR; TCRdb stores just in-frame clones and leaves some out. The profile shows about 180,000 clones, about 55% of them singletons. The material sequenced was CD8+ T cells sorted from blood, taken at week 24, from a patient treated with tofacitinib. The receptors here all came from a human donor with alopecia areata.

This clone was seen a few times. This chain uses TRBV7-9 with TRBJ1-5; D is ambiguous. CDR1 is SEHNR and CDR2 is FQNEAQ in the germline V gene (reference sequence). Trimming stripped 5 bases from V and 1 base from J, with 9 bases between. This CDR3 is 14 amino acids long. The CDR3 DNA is TGTGCCAGCAGCCATGTAAACAGCAATCAGCCCCAGCATTTT. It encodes CASSHVNSNQPQHF.

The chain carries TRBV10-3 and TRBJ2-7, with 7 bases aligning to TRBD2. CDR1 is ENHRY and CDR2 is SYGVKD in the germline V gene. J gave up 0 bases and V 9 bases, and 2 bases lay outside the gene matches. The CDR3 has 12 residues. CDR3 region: CAIGEGSYEQYF. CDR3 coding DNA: TGTGCCATTGGGGAGGGCTCCTACGAGCAGTACTTC.

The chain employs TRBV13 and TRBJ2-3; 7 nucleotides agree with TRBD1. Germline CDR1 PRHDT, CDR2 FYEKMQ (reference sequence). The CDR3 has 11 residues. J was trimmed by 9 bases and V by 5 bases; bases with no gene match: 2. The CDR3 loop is CASSQGVTQYF. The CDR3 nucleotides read TGTGCCAGCAGCCAGGGGGTAACGCAGTATTTT.

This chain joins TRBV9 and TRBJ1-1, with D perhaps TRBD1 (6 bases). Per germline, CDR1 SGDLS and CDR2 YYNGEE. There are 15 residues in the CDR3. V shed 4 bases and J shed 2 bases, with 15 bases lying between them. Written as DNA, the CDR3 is TGTGCCAGCAGCCCAACGACAGGACCCAACACTGAAGCTTTCTTT. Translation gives CASSPTTGPNTEAFF. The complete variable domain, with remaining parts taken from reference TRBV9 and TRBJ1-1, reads DSGVTQTPKHLITATGQRVTLRCSPRSGDLSVYWYQQSLDQGLQFLIQYYNGEERAKGNILERFSAQQFPDLHSELNLSSLELGDSALYFCASSPTTGPNTEAFFGQGTRLTVV.

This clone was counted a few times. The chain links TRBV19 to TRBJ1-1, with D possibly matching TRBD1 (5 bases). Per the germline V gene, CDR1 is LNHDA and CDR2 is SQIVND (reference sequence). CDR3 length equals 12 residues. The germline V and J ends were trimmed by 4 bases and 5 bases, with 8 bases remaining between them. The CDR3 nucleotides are TGTGCCAGTAGTACGCGGGGGACTGAAGCTTTCTTT. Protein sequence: CASSTRGTEAFF.

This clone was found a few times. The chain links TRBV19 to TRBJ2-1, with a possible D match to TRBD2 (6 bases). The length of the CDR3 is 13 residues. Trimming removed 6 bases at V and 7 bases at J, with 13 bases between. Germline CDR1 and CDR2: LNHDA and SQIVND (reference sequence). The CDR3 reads CASSPGGGNEQFF. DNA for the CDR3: TGTGCCAGTAGCCCCGGGGGAGGTAATGAGCAGTTCTTC.

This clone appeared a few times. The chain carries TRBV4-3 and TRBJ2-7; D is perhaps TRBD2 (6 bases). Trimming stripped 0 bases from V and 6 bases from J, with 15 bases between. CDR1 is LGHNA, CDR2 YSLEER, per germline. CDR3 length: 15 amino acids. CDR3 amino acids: CASSQDKSGSGEQYF. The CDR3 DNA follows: TGCGCCAGCAGCCAAGATAAGAGCGGGTCCGGCGAGCAGTACTTC.

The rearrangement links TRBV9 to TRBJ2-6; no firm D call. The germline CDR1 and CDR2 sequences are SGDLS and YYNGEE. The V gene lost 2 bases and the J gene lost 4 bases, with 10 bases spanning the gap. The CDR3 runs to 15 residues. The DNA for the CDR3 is TGTGCCAGCAGCGTTGGGGTTTCGGGGGCCAACGTCCTGACTTTC. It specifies CASSVGVSGANVLTF.

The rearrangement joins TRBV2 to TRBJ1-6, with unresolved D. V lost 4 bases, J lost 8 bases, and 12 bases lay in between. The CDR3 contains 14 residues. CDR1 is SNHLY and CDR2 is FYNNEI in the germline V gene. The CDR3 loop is CASSGTGSHSPLHF. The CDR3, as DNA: TGTGCCAGCAGTGGGACCGGCTCTCATTCACCCCTCCACTTT.

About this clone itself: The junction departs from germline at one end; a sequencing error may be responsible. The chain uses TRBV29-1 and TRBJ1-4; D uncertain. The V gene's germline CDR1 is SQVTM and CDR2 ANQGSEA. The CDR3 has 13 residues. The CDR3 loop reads CSVVSKQQERLFF. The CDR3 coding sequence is TGCAGCGTTGTGAGTAAACAGCAAGAAAGACTGTTTTTT.

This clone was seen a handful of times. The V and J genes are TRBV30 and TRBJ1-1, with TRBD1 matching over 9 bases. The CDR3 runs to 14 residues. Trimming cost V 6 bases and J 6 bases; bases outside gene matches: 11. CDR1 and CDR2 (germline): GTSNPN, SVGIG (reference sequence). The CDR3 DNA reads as TGTGCCTGCAATAACGGACAGGGGTACGCTGAAGCTTTCTTT. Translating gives CACNNGQGYAEAFF.

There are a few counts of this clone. CDR3: CASSPLQGENTEAFF. The CDR3 region has the DNA TGTGCCAGCAGCCCGCTACAGGGAGAAAACACTGAAGCTTTCTTT. The chain combines TRBV7-9 with TRBJ1-1; D is possibly TRBD1 (6 bases). Germline CDR1 and CDR2: SEHNR and FQNEAQ (reference sequence). The CDR3 loop spans 15 amino acids. V dropped 5 bases and J dropped 2 bases, with 15 bases sitting between them.

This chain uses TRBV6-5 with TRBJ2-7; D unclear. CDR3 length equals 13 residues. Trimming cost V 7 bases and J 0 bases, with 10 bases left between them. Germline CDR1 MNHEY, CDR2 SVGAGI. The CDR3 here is CASTPRSSYEQYF. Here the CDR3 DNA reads TGTGCCAGCACACCTCGGAGCTCCTACGAGCAGTACTTC.

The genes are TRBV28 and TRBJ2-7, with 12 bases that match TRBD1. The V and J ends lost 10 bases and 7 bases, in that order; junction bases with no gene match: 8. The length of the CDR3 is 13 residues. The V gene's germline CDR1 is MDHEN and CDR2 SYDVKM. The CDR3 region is CANSGQGAREQYF. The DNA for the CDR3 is TGTGCCAACTCGGGACAGGGGGCGAGGGAGCAGTACTTC.

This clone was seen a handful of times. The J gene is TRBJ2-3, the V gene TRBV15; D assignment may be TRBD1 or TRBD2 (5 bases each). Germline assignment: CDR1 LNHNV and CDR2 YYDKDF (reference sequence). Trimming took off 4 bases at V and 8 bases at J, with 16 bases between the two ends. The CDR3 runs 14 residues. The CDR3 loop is CATSIRGPRVTQYF. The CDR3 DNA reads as TGTGCCACCAGCATTAGGGGACCAAGGGTTACGCAGTATTTT.

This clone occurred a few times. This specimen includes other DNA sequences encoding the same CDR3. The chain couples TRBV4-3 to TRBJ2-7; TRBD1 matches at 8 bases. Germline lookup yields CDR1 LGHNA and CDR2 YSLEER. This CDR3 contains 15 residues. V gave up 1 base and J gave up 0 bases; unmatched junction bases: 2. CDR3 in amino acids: CASSQGTGSSYEQYF. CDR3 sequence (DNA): TGCGCCAGCAGCCAAGGGACAGGGAGCTCCTACGAGCAGTACTTC.

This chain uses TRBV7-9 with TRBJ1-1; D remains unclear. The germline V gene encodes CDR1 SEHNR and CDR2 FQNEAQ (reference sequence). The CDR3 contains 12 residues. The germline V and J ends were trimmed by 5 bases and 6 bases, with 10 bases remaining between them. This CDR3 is CASSRLGPEAFF. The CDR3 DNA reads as TGTGCCAGCAGCCGCCTAGGCCCTGAAGCTTTCTTT.

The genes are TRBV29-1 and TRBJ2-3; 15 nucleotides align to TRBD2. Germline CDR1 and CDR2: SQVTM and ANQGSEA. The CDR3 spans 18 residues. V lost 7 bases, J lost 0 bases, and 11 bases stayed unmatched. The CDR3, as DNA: TGCAGCGCCGAGGGACTAGCGGGGGGTCGAACTAGCACAGATACGCAGTATTTT. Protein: CSAEGLAGGRTSTDTQYF.

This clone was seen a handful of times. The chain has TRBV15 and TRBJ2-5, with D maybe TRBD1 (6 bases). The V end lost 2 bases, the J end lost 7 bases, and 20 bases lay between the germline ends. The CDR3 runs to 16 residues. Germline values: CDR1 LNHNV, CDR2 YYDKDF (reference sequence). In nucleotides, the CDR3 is TGTGCCACCAGCAGACCCGAAGGGGGTTCATCGCGGACCCAGTACTTC. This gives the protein CATSRPEGGSSRTQYF.